The 21 T cell receptor beta chains below were found in one sample sequenced in a study of blood T cell repertoires in COVID-19. Assay used: immunoSEQ multiplex PCR; TCRdb lists only in-frame clones, some missing. The table records tens of thousands of clones, approximately 80% of them present only once. Specimen: peripheral blood. Receptors were obtained from a man in his 60s with acute or convalescent COVID-19.

CDR3 protein: CASSLATGNTEAFF. In nucleotides, the CDR3 is TGCGCCAGCAGCCTTGCGACAGGGAACACTGAAGCTTTCTTT. The V gene is TRBV5-1, the J gene TRBJ1-1; D might be TRBD1 (6 bases). This CDR3 comprises 14 residues. V lost 4 bases to trimming and J lost 1 base, with 11 bases between them. CDR1 SGHRS and CDR2 YFSETQ come from the germline V gene.

The chain combines TRBV5-6 with TRBJ2-1; D may be TRBD1 (7 bases). CDR3 size: 11 residues. Trimming took off 5 bases at V and 12 bases at J, with 12 bases between the two ends. Germline V gene sequence: CDR1 SGHDT, CDR2 YYEEEE. The CDR3 DNA follows: TGTGCCAGCAGTCAGGGGGGTGGGCAGTTCTTC. It yields the protein CASSQGGGQFF. Looking up the rest from reference TRBV5-6 and TRBJ2-1 gives the full variable domain: DAGVTQSPTHLIKTRGQQVTLRCSPKSGHDTVSWYQQALGQGPQFIFQYYEEEERQRGNFPDRFSGHQFPNYSSELNVNALLLGDSALYLCASSQGGGQFFGPGTRLTVL.

The chain carries TRBV18 and TRBJ1-5; D is unclear. With 3 bases removed from V and 3 bases from J, the gap between germline ends came to 9 bases. Germline V gives CDR1 KGHSH, CDR2 LQKENI. This CDR3 region has 14 residues. The DNA of the CDR3 is TGTGCCAGCTCACCCCGCGGAGACAATCAGCCCCAGCATTTT. Protein product: CASSPRGDNQPQHF.

The DNA of the CDR3 is TGTGCCAGCAGCCAAGCGACTAGCGGGGGTCCATACGAGCAGTACTTC. The encoded protein is CASSQATSGGPYEQYF. The V gene is TRBV4-2, the J gene TRBJ2-7; TRBD2 matches 12 bases. The CDR3 is 16 amino acids. CDR1 and CDR2 (germline): LGHNA, YNFKEQ. Trimming at V came to 1 base and at J to 4 bases, leaving 5 bases not matched to a gene.

The genes are TRBV15 and TRBJ1-1, with 8 bases identical to TRBD1. This CDR3 is 16 amino acids long. Germline CDR1 and CDR2: LNHNV and YYDKDF (reference sequence). After removal of 1 base from V and 6 bases from J, the junction contained 10 bases not matched to a gene. CDR3 residues: CATSRVPGGGKPEAFF. Here the CDR3 DNA reads TGTGCCACCAGCAGAGTCCCAGGGGGCGGGAAACCTGAAGCTTTCTTT.

The chain links TRBV4-3 to TRBJ2-1; D may be TRBD1 (6 bases). The CDR3 length is 13 residues. Trimming stripped 0 bases from V and 14 bases from J, with 14 bases between. Germline V gene sequence: CDR1 LGHNA, CDR2 YSLEER. CDR3 sequence: CASSQDRGTGKFF. For the CDR3, the DNA is TGCGCCAGCAGCCAAGATAGAGGAACAGGGAAGTTCTTC.

This chain connects TRBV7-8 to TRBJ1-5, with unresolved D. The CDR3 loop spans 15 amino acids. Germline V gene lookup returns CDR1 SGHVS and CDR2 FQNEAQ. The V end lost 1 base, the J end lost 5 bases, and 12 bases lay between the germline ends. The CDR3 region has the DNA TGTGCCAGCAGCTTAGGAGAAGTGAGGGATCAGCCCCAGCATTTT. It yields the protein CASSLGEVRDQPQHF.

The chain joins TRBV3-1 (or the pseudogene TRBV3-2) to TRBJ1-2, with TRBD1 identical over 10 bases. Germline lookup yields CDR1 LGHDT and CDR2 YNNKEL (reference sequence). V gave up 2 bases and J gave up 4 bases; unmatched junction bases: 7. The CDR3 sequence is 16 residues long. CDR3: CASSQRDRGPSYGYTF. In DNA, the CDR3 is TGTGCCAGCAGCCAAAGAGACAGGGGGCCTAGCTATGGCTACACCTTC.

The chain joins TRBV11-2 to TRBJ2-7, with D possibly matching TRBD1 (5 bases). V was trimmed by 5 bases and J by 5 bases, leaving 7 bases between them. This CDR3 is 11 amino acids long. Germline-derived CDR1 and CDR2 are SGHAT and FQNNGV. The CDR3 DNA reads TGTGCCAGCAGCCAGGGTGACGAGCAGTACTTC. Its protein is CASSQGDEQYF. Drawing the rest from reference TRBV11-2 and TRBJ2-7, the complete variable domain is EAGVAQSPRYKIIEKRQSVAFWCNPISGHATLYWYQQILGQGPKLLIQFQNNGVVDDSQLPKDRFSAERLKGVDSTLKIQPAKLEDSAVYLCASSQGDEQYFGPGTRLTVT.

V gene TRBV6-5 combines with J gene TRBJ1-2; no clear D. V was clipped by 5 bases and J by 7 bases, with 11 bases between them. Germline values: CDR1 MNHEY, CDR2 SVGAGI. This CDR3 has 12 residues. This chain's CDR3 is CASSPAGRGYTF. CDR3 nucleotide sequence: TGTGCCAGCAGTCCGGCAGGTCGTGGCTACACCTTC.

On this clone itself: Other DNA sequences within the sample encode an identical CDR3. The chain uses TRBV20-1 and TRBJ2-7; D gene unclear. The CDR3 runs to 11 residues. In germline, CDR1 is DFQATT, CDR2 SNEGSKA (reference sequence). V dropped 2 bases and J dropped 5 bases, with 7 bases sitting between them. The CDR3 nucleotides read TGCAGTGCTAGATCTGGGCACGAGCAGTACTTC. Amino acid sequence: CSARSGHEQYF.

The table lists this clone with a count of one. The rearrangement uses TRBV24-1 and TRBJ1-1, with 10 bases matching TRBD1. This CDR3 is built from 16 residues. V shed 4 bases, J shed 0 bases, and the junction held 4 bases outside the gene matches. Germline values: CDR1 KGHDR, CDR2 SFDVKD. The DNA for the CDR3 is TGTGCCACCAGTGACAGGACAGGGGGTATGAACACTGAAGCTTTCTTT. Translated, it gives CATSDRTGGMNTEAFF.

The J gene is TRBJ1-6, the V gene TRBV5-5; a possible D gene is TRBD1 (6 bases). V lost 2 bases to trimming and J lost 5 bases, with 8 bases between them. The germline V gene has CDR1 SGHKS and CDR2 YYEKEE (reference sequence). The CDR3 is made up of 14 amino acids. The CDR3, as DNA: TGTGCCAGCAGCTTCCCAGGGGATAATTCACCCCTCCACTTT. This encodes CASSFPGDNSPLHF.

This rearrangement joins TRBV28 to TRBJ1-3; D is possibly TRBD1 (6 bases). The CDR3 consists of 15 residues. Trimming removed 6 bases at V and 0 bases at J, with 12 bases between. The germline gives CDR1 MDHEN, CDR2 SYDVKM. The CDR3 reads CASRINRASGNTIYF. DNA of the CDR3: TGTGCCAGCAGAATAAACAGGGCCTCTGGAAACACCATATATTTT.

V and J are TRBV4-1 and TRBJ1-3; TRBD1 matches 12 bases. Germline loops: CDR1 MGHRA, CDR2 YSYEKL. The CDR3 extends over 17 amino acids. The V gene end was trimmed by 0 bases and the J gene end by 3 bases; junction bases not matched to a gene: 3. CDR3 loop: CASSQEGTGGLGNTIYF. Here the CDR3 DNA reads TGCGCCAGCAGCCAAGAAGGGACAGGGGGCCTTGGAAACACCATATATTTT.

This chain uses TRBV28 with TRBJ1-1; 9 bases line up with TRBD1. The CDR3 runs to 14 residues. V was pared by 5 bases and J by 1 base, with 2 bases of the junction left unmatched. Germline CDR1 and CDR2: MDHEN and SYDVKM. This CDR3 reads CASSRTGANTEAFF. The CDR3 coding sequence is TGTGCCAGCAGTAGGACAGGGGCGAACACTGAAGCTTTCTTT.

The chain employs TRBV27 and TRBJ2-7; D gene ambiguous. The germline CDR1 and CDR2 sequences are MNHEY and SMNVEV (reference sequence). This CDR3 spans 15 amino acids. The V and J ends lost 2 bases and 2 bases respectively, with 13 bases between them. The CDR3 spells CASSLIPDQPYEQYF. The CDR3, as DNA: TGTGCCAGCAGTTTAATCCCAGATCAACCCTACGAGCAGTACTTC.

The V and J genes are TRBV5-4 and TRBJ2-3; 9 bases align to TRBD2. The CDR3 extends over 16 amino acids. Germline V gene data show CDR1 as SGHNT and CDR2 as YYREEE (reference sequence). J gave up 5 bases and V 0 bases, and 7 bases lay outside the gene matches. For the CDR3, the DNA is TGTGCCAGCAGCTTGGGCAGGCGCGGGGGGGGAGATACGCAGTATTTT. Its translation: CASSLGRRGGGDTQYF.

In this sample, this clone turned up a few times. This CDR3 is CASSSGGTGPYGYTF. The CDR3 nucleotides are TGTGCCAGCAGCTCAGGCGGGACAGGGCCTTATGGCTACACCTTC. This chain links TRBV7-2 with TRBJ1-2, with TRBD1 identical over 9 bases. The CDR3 runs to 15 residues. The V segment lost 4 bases and the J segment 5 bases; nucleotides outside the gene matches: 8. Per the germline V gene, CDR1 is SGHTA and CDR2 is FQGNSA.

This clone appeared a single time. V and J are TRBV19 and TRBJ2-3, with D perhaps TRBD2 (6 bases). CDR3 length: 16 residues. V was pared by 6 bases and J by 1 base, with 17 bases between. Germline V lookup: CDR1 LNHDA, CDR2 SQIVND (reference sequence). The chain's CDR3 is CASRQIGGSRTDTQYF. In DNA, the CDR3 is TGTGCCAGTAGACAAATCGGAGGGTCCCGCACAGATACGCAGTATTTT. Full variable domain (outside the CDR3, taken from reference TRBV19 and TRBJ2-3): DGGITQSPKYLFRKEGQNVTLSCEQNLNHDAMYWYRQDPGQGLRLIYYSQIVNDFQKGDIAEGYSVSREKKESFPLTVTSAQKNPTAFYLCASRQIGGSRTDTQYFGPGTRLTVL.

The chain carries TRBV5-1 and TRBJ2-2, with D possibly matching TRBD1 (6 bases). Germline CDR1 and CDR2: SGHRS and YFSETQ. There are 15 residues in the CDR3. V was trimmed by 0 bases and J by 4 bases, leaving 10 bases between them. CDR3 loop: CASSLEAGVTGELFF. CDR3 DNA: TGCGCCAGCAGCTTGGAGGCAGGGGTCACCGGGGAGCTGTTTTTT.